The clone carrying this T cell receptor (beta chain) occurred a few times. The source of the sample is a study of beta chain features in type 1 diabetes. Expressed TCRB transcripts got sequenced, as all isolated RNA was reverse transcribed. The repertoire was sequenced with immunoSEQ multiplex PCR; TCRdb's copy has only in-frame clones and lacks some. Seen here are around 400,000 clones, roughly 12% observed once, and the top ten hold under 0.02%. Based on CD45RO/CCR7/CD25/CD127/CD95/CD27, CD4+ regulatory, stem cell-like memory, naive and central memory cells were sorted. This TCR was sampled from a young man in good health. The sequenced sample was naive CD4+ T cells from blood.

CDR3 sequence: CASSSQGVLAKNIQYF. The CDR3 DNA is TGTGCCAGCAGCTCCCAGGGGGTACTAGCCAAAAACATTCAGTACTTC. The chain combines TRBV11-2 with TRBJ2-4, with 7 bases aligning to TRBD1. The germline V gene encodes CDR1 SGHAT and CDR2 FQNNGV. The V segment lost 4 bases and the J segment 0 bases; nucleotides outside the gene matches: 6. This CDR3 has 16 amino acids.